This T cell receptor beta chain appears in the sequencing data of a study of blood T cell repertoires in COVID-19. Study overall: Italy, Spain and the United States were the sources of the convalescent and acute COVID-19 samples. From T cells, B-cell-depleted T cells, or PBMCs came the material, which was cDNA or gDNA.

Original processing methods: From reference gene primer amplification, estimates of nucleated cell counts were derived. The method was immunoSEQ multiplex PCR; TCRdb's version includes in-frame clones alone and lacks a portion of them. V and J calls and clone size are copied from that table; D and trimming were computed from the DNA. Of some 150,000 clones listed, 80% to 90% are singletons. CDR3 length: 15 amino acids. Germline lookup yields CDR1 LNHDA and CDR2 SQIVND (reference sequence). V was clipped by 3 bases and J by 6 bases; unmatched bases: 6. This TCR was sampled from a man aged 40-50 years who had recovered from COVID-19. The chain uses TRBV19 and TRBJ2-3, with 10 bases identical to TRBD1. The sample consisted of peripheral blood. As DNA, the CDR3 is TGTGCCAGTAGTATCATCGGACAGGGGGGGGATACGCAGTATTTT. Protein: CASSIIGQGGDTQYF.